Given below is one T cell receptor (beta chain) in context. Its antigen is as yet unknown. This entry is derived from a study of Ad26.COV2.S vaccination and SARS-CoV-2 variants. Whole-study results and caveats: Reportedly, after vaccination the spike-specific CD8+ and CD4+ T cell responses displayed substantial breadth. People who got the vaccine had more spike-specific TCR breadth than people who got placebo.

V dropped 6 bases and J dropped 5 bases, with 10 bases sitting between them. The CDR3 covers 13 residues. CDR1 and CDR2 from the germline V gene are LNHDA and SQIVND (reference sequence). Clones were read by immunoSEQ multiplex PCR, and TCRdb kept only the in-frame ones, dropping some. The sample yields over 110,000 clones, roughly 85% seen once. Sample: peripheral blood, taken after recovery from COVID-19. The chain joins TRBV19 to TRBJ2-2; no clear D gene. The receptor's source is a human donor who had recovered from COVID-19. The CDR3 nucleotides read TGTGCCAGTAGAGACCTCGGGACCGGGGAGCTGTTTTTT. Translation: CASRDLGTGELFF.